This TCR beta chain was obtained from a study of Tregs in tolerant kidney transplant recipients. Deletions cut 5 bases from V and 3 bases from J, with 14 bases between. The CDR3 spans 14 residues. The V gene's germline CDR1 is SGHVS and CDR2 FQNEAQ. Assay used: immunoSEQ multiplex PCR; TCRdb lists only in-frame clones, some missing. The sample lists about 100,000 clones, 93% occurring once. V usage is TRBV7-8 and J usage is TRBJ2-7, with a tentative D call TRBD1 (5 bases). This specimen consisted of CD4+ T cells from blood, obtained before the transplant. This sequence originates from a human donor who received a combined kidney and bone marrow transplant. In DNA, the CDR3 is TGTGCCAGCAGCCCCGTTGGGGCTTACTACGAGCAGTACTTC. Translated: CASSPVGAYYEQYF. The full variable domain, rest sourced from reference TRBV7-8 and TRBJ2-7, is GAGVSQSPRYKVAKRGQDVALRCDPISGHVSLFWYQQALGQGPEFLTYFQNEAQLDKSGLPSDRFFAERPEGSVSTLKIQRTQQEDSAVYLCASSPVGAYYEQYFGPGTRLTVT.